This T cell receptor (beta chain) was sequenced for a study of T cells in localized non-small cell lung cancer. Study results and caveats: Uninvolved adjacent lung had the highest recorded T cell clonality, with tumor below it. Turning up in adjacent lung were a median roughly 59 of the top 100 tumor clones. Among blood samples, higher T cell density accompanied longer overall survival. Heterogeneity remains possible, as sequencing covered one tumor region only.

Sequenced by immunoSEQ multiplex PCR; TCRdb stores in-frame clones only, minus some. The sample gives approximately 52,000 clones, 75% to 90% of which show up once; more than 15% is in the top ten. The CDR3 totals 13 residues. Germline CDR1 is SGHAT and CDR2 is FQNNGV. V lost 8 bases and J lost 1, with 11 bases in between. On this clone itself: The antigen remains undetermined.

The sequences come from peripheral blood, collected before any cancer treatment. The receptor comes from a male donor aged 60 or older with stage III squamous cell lung carcinoma. The J gene is TRBJ1-1, the V gene TRBV11-2; tentatively, D is TRBD1 (5 bases). CDR3 amino acids: CASQAGGNTEAFF. The CDR3 DNA reads as TGTGCCAGCCAGGCCGGGGGGAACACTGAAGCTTTCTTT.